These T cell receptor beta chains were read from a single sample in a study of blood T cell repertoires in COVID-19. Measured with immunoSEQ multiplex PCR; TCRdb has only the in-frame clones, and not every one. There are under 150,000 clones in the sample; around 91% occur only once, and roughly 3.2% lies in the top ten. Sequenced material: peripheral blood. The source is a woman aged 60-75 years with active COVID-19. Each CDR3 is given without its conserved first and last residue. Size is stated for part of the rows, as once, few or many counts, or as a class when the clone is expanded.

j_gene,abundance,v_gene,CDR3aa
TRBJ1-2,-,TRBV19,ASRLADRVYGYT
TRBJ2-2,-,TRBV19,ASSTTSHGELF
TRBJ2-2,-,TRBV15,ATSRTGELF
TRBJ1-6,-,TRBV27,ASSSPLRDYNSPLH
TRBJ1-2,-,TRBV21-1,ASSKVGQPHYGYT
TRBJ2-2,once,TRBV4-1,ASRTYARGPNTGELF
TRBJ2-1,-,TRBV30,AWRPGTSGGKEF
TRBJ2-7,-,TRBV5-1,ASSSTAGGFYEQY
TRBJ2-1,-,TRBV30,AWVSGRANEQF
TRBJ1-2,-,TRBV6-6,ASGNSHDYGYT
TRBJ1-4,-,TRBV9,ASSVGAGLEKLF
TRBJ1-5,-,TRBV6-6,ASSPRGGPSVSPFYSNQPQH
TRBJ1-4,-,TRBV28,ASSQPGQGHKGEKLF
TRBJ2-7,-,TRBV5-4,ASSLGAGGPGEQY
TRBJ1-1,-,TRBV9,ASSAPRRGIDTEAF
TRBJ1-6,-,TRBV6-5,ASSQGFTYNSPLH
TRBJ1-4,-,TRBV27,ASSGGGVGREKLF
TRBJ2-5,-,TRBV6-4,ASSWRRVAGGHGETQY
TRBJ2-1,-,TRBV29-1,SVSLGLAYNEQF
TRBJ2-2,-,TRBV12-3/TRBV12-4,ASNRETGELF
TRBJ1-1,-,TRBV14,ASSQGWRNTEAF
TRBJ2-3,-,TRBV30,AWSSGTTDTQY
TRBJ2-3,few,TRBV9,ASSVGGGNTDTQY
TRBJ1-2,-,TRBV27,ASSLFRGTGTYGYT
TRBJ1-6,-,TRBV9,ASSERDRANSPLH
TRBJ1-1,-,TRBV5-8,ASSEFFTEAF
TRBJ2-1,-,TRBV7-2,ASSLDGTAVYNEQF
TRBJ2-1,-,TRBV19,ASSRTGLAGYNEQF
TRBJ2-3,few,TRBV5-8,ASSLAGVSGDTQY
TRBJ2-1,-,TRBV6-6,ASSYSRGTHRNEQF
TRBJ1-3,once,TRBV28,ASSLDSLYRNTIY
TRBJ2-6,-,TRBV5-4,ASSLMRASGANVLT
TRBJ2-1,-,TRBV5-1,ASSLAPSSYNEQF
TRBJ2-5,once,TRBV14,ASSQEGQGRSFQETQY
TRBJ1-5,-,TRBV29-1,SVDPGQGQPQH
TRBJ2-4,-,TRBV18,ASSPPVSAKNIQY
TRBJ2-1,-,TRBV29-1,SVEDRRGGGF
TRBJ2-5,-,TRBV6-2/TRBV6-3,ASSYRELETQY
TRBJ2-7,few,TRBV19,AKGRNEQY
TRBJ2-1,-,TRBV21-1,ASSKEVRSPVGEQF
TRBJ2-1,-,TRBV7-9,ASSLELRYNEQF
TRBJ2-3,-,TRBV28,ASSLLWSVQGLPLGDTQY
TRBJ2-7,-,TRBV7-2,ASSSPRLASYEQY
TRBJ2-7,-,TRBV6-6,ASSYLAGEQY
TRBJ2-7,-,TRBV7-2,ASSPLASGHYEQY